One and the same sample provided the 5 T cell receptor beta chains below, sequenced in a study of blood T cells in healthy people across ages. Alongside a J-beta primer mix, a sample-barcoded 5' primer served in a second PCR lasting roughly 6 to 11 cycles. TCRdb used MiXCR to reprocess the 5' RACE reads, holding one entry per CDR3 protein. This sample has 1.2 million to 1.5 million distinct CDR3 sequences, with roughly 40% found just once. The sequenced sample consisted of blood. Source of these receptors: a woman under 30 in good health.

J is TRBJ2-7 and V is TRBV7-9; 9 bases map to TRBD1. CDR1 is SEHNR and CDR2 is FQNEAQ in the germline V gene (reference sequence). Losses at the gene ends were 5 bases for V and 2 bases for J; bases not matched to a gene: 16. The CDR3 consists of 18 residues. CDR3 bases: TGTGCCAGCAGCGAACCGGGACAGGGAAGTTCTTATCCCTACGAGCAGTACTTC. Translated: CASSEPGQGSSYPYEQYF.

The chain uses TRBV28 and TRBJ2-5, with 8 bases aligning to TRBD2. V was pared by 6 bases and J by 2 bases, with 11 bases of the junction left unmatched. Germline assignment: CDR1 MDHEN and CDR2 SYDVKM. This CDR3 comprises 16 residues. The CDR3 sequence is CASRIGAGGGQETQYF. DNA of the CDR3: TGTGCCAGCAGGATAGGTGCCGGGGGGGGACAAGAGACCCAGTACTTC.

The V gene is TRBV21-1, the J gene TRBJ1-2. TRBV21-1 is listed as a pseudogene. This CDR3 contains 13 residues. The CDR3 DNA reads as TGTGCCAGCAGCGCCGTTACTAACTATGGCTACACCTTC. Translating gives CASSAVTNYGYTF.

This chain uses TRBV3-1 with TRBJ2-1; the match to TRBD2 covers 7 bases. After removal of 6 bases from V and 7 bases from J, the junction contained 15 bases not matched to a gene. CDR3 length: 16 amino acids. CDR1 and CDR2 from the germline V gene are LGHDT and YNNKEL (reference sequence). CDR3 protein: CASRLLGAGVGNEQFF. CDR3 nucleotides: TGTGCCAGCAGGCTATTGGGCGCGGGGGTAGGGAATGAGCAGTTCTTC.

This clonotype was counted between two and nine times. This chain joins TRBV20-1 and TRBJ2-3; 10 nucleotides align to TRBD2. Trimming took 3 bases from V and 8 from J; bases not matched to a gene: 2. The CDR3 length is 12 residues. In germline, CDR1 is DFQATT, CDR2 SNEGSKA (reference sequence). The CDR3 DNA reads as TGCAGTGCTAGTGTAGCGGGGGGTACGCAGTATTTT. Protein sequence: CSASVAGGTQYF.